The entry below describes one T cell receptor (beta chain). What it binds is not known. This sample was taken from a study of monozygotic twins with inflammatory bowel disease. This CDR3 is built from 15 residues. The germline CDR1 and CDR2 sequences are SGHAT and FQNNGV. Study-wide findings and caveats: Patients got different immunosuppressive treatments, which may have made their repertoires more variable.

TCRdb processed the 5' RACE reads again and assigns one entry to each CDR3 protein, with no DNA. The specimen's table records fewer than 350,000 distinct CDR3 sequences. This sequence was found in a human donor with ulcerative colitis or Crohn's disease, or a healthy co-twin of an affected twin (not recorded which). This chain joins TRBV11-2 and TRBJ2-2; the TRBD1 assignment by TCRdb is unverifiable without DNA. The specimen was blood. CDR3 sequence reads: CASSNRDPEPGELFF.